This TCR beta chain was retrieved from a study of blood T cell repertoires in COVID-19. This CDR3 has 13 amino acids. Germline V CDR1 and CDR2: GTSNPN, SVGIG (reference sequence). V lost 1 base to trimming and J lost 4 bases, with 10 bases between them. Assay used: immunoSEQ multiplex PCR; TCRdb lists only in-frame clones, some missing. The sample contains some 99,000 clones, 75% to 85% of which appear only once. This TCR was recovered from a man aged 70-80 years with acute or convalescent COVID-19. This chain joins TRBV30 and TRBJ1-1; D perhaps matches TRBD1 (5 bases). The sequenced material came from peripheral blood. This chain's CDR3 is CAWSAGGTTEAFF. CDR3 nucleotide sequence: TGTGCCTGGAGTGCAGGAGGGACCACTGAAGCTTTCTTT. Looking up the rest from reference TRBV30 and TRBJ1-1 gives the full variable domain: SQTIHQWPATLVQPVGSPLSLECTVEGTSNPNLYWYRQAAGRGLQLLFYSVGIGQISSEVPQNLSASRPQDRQFILSSKKLLLSDSGFYLCAWSAGGTTEAFFGQGTRLTVV.